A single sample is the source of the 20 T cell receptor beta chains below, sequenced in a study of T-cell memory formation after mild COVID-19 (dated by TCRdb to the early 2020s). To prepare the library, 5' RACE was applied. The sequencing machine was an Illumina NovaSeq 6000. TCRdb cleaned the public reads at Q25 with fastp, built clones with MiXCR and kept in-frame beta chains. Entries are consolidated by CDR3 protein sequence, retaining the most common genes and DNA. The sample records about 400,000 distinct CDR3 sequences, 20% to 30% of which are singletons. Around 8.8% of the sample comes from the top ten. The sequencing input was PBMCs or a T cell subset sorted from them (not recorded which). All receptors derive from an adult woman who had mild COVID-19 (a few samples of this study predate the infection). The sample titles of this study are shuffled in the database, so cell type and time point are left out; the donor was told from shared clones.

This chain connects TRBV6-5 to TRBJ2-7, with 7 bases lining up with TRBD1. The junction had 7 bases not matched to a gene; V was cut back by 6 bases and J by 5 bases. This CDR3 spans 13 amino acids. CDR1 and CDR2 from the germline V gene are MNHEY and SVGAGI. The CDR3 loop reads CASSPTGYNEQYF. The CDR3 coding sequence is TGTGCCAGCAGCCCGACAGGGTACAACGAGCAGTACTTC.

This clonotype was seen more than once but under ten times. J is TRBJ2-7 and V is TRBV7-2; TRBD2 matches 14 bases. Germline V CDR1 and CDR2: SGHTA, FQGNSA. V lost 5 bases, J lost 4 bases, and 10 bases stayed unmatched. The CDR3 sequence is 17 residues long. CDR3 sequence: CASSPWGTSGGIYEQYF. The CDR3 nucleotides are TGTGCCAGCAGCCCCTGGGGGACTAGCGGGGGTATTTACGAGCAGTACTTC.

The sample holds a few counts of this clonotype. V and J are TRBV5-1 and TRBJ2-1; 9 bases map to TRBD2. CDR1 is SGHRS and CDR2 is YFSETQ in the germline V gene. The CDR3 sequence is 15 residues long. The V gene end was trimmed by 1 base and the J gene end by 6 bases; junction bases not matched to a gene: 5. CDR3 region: CASSLNSGSSNEQFF. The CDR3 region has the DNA TGCGCCAGCAGCTTGAATAGCGGGAGTAGCAATGAGCAGTTCTTC.

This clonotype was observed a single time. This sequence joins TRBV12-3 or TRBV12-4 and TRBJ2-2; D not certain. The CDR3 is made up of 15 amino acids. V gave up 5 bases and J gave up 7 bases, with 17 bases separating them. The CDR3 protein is CASSTSSRGIGELFF. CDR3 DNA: TGTGCCAGCAGTACCTCCTCCCGCGGTATCGGGGAGCTGTTTTTT.

The CDR3 DNA reads as TGTGCCAGCAGTTACTCACCCTTAGGGTTTCCAGGGAACACTGAAGCTTTCTTT. Translated, it gives CASSYSPLGFPGNTEAFF. The chain links TRBV6-5 to TRBJ1-1; the D is unclear. The CDR3 is 18 amino acids. CDR1 and CDR2 (germline): MNHEY, SVGAGI. With 0 bases removed from V and 1 base from J, the gap between germline ends came to 18 bases.

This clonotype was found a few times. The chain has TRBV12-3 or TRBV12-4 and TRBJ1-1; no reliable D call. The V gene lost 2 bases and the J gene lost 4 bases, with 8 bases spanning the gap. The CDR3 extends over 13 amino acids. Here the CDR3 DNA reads TGTGCCAGCAGTTTACGGTTCGTCACTGAAGCTTTCTTT. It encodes CASSLRFVTEAFF.

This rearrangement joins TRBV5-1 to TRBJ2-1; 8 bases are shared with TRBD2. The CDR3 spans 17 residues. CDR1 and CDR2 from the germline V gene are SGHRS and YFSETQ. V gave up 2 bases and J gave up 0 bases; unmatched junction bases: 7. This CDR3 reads CASSLGRGAPSYNEQFF. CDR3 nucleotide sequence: TGCGCCAGCAGCTTAGGGCGGGGGGCCCCCTCCTACAATGAGCAGTTCTTC.

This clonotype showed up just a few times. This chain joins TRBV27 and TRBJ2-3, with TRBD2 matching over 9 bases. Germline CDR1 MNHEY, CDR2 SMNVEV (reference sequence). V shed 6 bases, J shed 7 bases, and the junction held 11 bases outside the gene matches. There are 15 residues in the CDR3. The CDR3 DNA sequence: TGTGCCAGCAGGGACCCGGTTAGCGGGAGTAATACGCAGTATTTT. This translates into CASRDPVSGSNTQYF.

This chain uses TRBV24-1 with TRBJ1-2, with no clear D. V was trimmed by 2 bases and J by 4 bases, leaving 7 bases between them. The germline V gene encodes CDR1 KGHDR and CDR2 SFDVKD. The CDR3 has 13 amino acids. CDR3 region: CATSDSAAYGYTF. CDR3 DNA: TGTGCCACCAGTGATTCAGCGGCCTATGGCTACACCTTC.

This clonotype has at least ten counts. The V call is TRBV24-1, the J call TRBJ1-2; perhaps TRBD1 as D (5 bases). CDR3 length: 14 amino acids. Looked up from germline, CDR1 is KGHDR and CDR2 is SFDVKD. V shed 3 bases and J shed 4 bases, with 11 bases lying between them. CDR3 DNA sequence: TGTGCCACCAGTGATACCGGGACGACCTATGGCTACACCTTC. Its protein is CATSDTGTTYGYTF.

This chain's CDR3 is CASSILDTVNSPLHF. The CDR3 nucleotides read TGTGCCAGCAGCATCCTGGACACCGTCAATTCACCCCTCCACTTT. The rearrangement joins TRBV5-5 to TRBJ1-6, with D possibly matching TRBD1 (5 bases). The V gene's germline CDR1 is SGHKS and CDR2 YYEKEE (reference sequence). The CDR3 runs to 15 residues. Trimming removed 4 bases from V and 7 bases from J, with 15 bases in between. The full variable domain, its missing parts supplied by reference TRBV5-5 and TRBJ1-6, is DAGVTQSPTHLIKTRGQQVTLRCSPISGHKSVSWYQQVLGQGPQFIFQYYEKEERGRGNFPDRFSARQFPNYSSELNVNALLLGDSALYLCASSILDTVNSPLHFGNGTRLTVT.

The CDR3 spells CASSLASGRQETQYF. CDR3 coding DNA: TGCGCCAGCAGCTTGGCTAGCGGGAGACAAGAGACCCAGTACTTC. The V and J genes are TRBV5-1 and TRBJ2-5, with 10 bases that match TRBD2. With 0 bases clipped from V and 2 bases from J, the junction kept 1 base outside the gene matches. CDR1 and CDR2 (germline): SGHRS, YFSETQ. This CDR3 is built from 15 residues.

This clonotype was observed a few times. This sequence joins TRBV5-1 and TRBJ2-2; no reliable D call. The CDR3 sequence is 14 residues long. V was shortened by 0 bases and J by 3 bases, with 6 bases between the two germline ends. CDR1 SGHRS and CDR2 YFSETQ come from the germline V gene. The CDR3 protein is CASSLEQYTGELFF. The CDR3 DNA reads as TGCGCCAGCAGCTTGGAGCAGTACACCGGGGAGCTGTTTTTT.

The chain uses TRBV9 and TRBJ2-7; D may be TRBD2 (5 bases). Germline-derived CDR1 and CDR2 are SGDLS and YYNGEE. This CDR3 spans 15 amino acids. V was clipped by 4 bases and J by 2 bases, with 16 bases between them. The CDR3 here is CASSPSSGSTYEQYF. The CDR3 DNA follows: TGTGCCAGCAGCCCGTCATCGGGGAGTACCTACGAGCAGTACTTC.

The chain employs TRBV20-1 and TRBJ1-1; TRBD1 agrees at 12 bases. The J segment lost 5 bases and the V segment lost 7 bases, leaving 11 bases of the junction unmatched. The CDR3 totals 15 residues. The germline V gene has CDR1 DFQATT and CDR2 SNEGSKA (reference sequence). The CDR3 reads CSGAVGQGAGTEAFF. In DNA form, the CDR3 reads TGCAGTGGGGCGGTGGGACAGGGGGCGGGAACTGAAGCTTTCTTT.

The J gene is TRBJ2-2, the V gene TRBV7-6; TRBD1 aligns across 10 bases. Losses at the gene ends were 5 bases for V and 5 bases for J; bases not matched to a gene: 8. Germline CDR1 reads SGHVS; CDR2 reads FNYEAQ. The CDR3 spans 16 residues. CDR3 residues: CASSPGQGVPTGELFF. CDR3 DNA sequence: TGTGCCAGCAGCCCAGGACAGGGGGTCCCTACCGGGGAGCTGTTTTTT. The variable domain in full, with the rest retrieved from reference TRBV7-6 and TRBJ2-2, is GAGVSQSPRYKVTKRGQDVALRCDPISGHVSLYWYRQALGQGPEFLTYFNYEAQQDKSGLPNDRFSAERPEGSISTLTIQRTEQRDSAMYRCASSPGQGVPTGELFFGEGSRLTVL.

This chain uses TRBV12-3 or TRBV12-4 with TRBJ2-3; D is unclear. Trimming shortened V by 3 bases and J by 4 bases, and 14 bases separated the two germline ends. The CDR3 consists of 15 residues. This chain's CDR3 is CASSLVGPKADTQYF. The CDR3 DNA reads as TGTGCCAGCAGTTTGGTTGGGCCCAAAGCAGATACGCAGTATTTT.

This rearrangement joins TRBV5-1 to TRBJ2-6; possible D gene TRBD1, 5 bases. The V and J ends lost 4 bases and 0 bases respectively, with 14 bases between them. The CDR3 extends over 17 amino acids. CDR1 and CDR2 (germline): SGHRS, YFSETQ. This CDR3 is CASSLWPQDSGANVLTF. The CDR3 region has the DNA TGCGCCAGCAGCCTCTGGCCACAGGACTCTGGGGCCAACGTCCTGACTTTC.

CDR3 region: CASINTLVGDYGYTF. The DNA of the CDR3 is TGTGCCAGCATTAATACTCTCGTAGGGGACTATGGCTACACCTTC. The genes are TRBV5-5 and TRBJ1-2, with D perhaps matching TRBD1 (5 bases). From germline, CDR1 is SGHKS and CDR2 YYEKEE (reference sequence). The CDR3 has 15 residues. V shed 6 bases and J shed 3 bases, with 18 bases lying between them.

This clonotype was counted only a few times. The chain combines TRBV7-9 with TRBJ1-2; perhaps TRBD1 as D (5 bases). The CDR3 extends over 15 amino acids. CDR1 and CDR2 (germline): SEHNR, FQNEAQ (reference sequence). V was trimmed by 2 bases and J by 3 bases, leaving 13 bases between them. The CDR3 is CASSLIGARHYGYTF. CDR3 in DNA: TGTGCCAGCAGCTTAATCGGGGCGAGGCACTATGGCTACACCTTC.